The 4 T cell receptor beta chains reported below all come from one sample, sequenced in a study of neoadjuvant anti-PD-1 for oral cavity cancer listed by TCRdb under 2021. Library method: the immunoSEQ multiplex PCR assay. Sourced from immuneACCESS, this table was stored by TCRdb with only in-frame sequences that have V and J called. A share of the clones is absent; for the studies checked, an unresolved V gene accounts for under half, and the remainder has no known explanation. For this sample the table gives 14,000 or so clones, of which 60% to 80% were detected only once. The ten largest clones add up to 2% to 2.5% of the sample. What the time point label conveys for this sample: after neoadjuvant nivolumab, at surgical resection. The sample here was PBMCs, taken after nivolumab (anti-PD-1) treatment. These receptors came from a person aged 35-80 years with oral cavity squamous cell carcinoma.

This chain joins TRBV6-6 and TRBJ2-7; D perhaps matches TRBD2 (5 bases). The CDR3 contains 11 residues. Trimming cost V 8 bases and J 6 bases, with 11 bases left between them. The germline gives CDR1 MNHNY, CDR2 SVGAGI (reference sequence). Here the CDR3 reads CASHLRGEQYF. CDR3 DNA: TGTGCCAGCCACCTACGGGGCGAGCAGTACTTC.

The V gene is TRBV4-1, the J gene TRBJ2-1; D unclear. The germline V and J ends were trimmed by 0 bases and 0 bases, with 6 bases remaining between them. Germline values: CDR1 MGHRA, CDR2 YSYEKL. The CDR3 loop spans 15 amino acids. The CDR3: CASSQDRSSYNEQFF. DNA for the CDR3: TGCGCCAGCAGCCAAGACCGGAGCTCCTACAATGAGCAGTTCTTC.

V usage is TRBV7-8 and J usage is TRBJ2-5, with 9 bases identical to TRBD1. The CDR3 consists of 17 residues. Germline CDR1 is SGHVS and CDR2 is FQNEAQ. V trimming: 4 bases; J trimming: 10 bases; junction bases outside the gene matches: 19. The CDR3 region is CASSSLGDRARPGVQYF. CDR3 nucleotide sequence: TGTGCCAGCAGCTCCCTCGGGGACAGGGCGAGACCGGGTGTCCAGTACTTC.

The chain recombines TRBV4-1 with TRBJ2-6, with 8 bases aligning to TRBD2. V dropped 3 bases and J dropped 1; count of bases not matched to a gene: 11. Per the germline V gene, CDR1 is MGHRA and CDR2 is YSYEKL. The CDR3 runs to 19 residues. This CDR3 is CASSHNFRRGASGANVLTF. CDR3 DNA sequence: TGCGCCAGCAGCCACAATTTTAGGCGGGGGGCTTCTGGGGCCAACGTCCTGACTTTC.